Ten or more counts support the clone carrying this T cell receptor beta chain. Building the TCR beta libraries relied on iRepertoire HTBI primers, and CDR3 regions underwent Arm-PCR. One entry per CDR3 protein, called by TCRdb with MiXCR from the multiplex PCR reads. The sample includes approximately 460,000 distinct CDR3 sequences, over 15% of them seen just once. Sample time point: newly diagnosed GD, antithyroid drugs for less than 3 months. Following extraction of RNA from PBMCs, that RNA was used to make the TCR library. The patient group derived from an endocrinology department in Xi'an, China. The data originate from a study of regulatory T cells in long-lasting Graves disease. The same sample was also used in a study of T cells in Graves' hyperthyroidism and ophthalmopathy.

The sequence was obtained from a woman aged 25 to 39 with Graves disease. The sequences come from peripheral blood mononuclear cells (PBMCs), collected at new diagnosis, from a patient treated with antithyroid drugs.

CDR3 protein: CASSLGWGGATNEKLFF. The CDR3 coding sequence is TGTGCCAGCAGCTTAGGTTGGGGGGGGGCAACTAATGAAAAACTGTTTTTT. The chain has TRBV28 and TRBJ1-4, with D perhaps TRBD1 (5 bases). Trimming pared 6 bases from V and 0 bases from J, leaving 17 bases between. This CDR3 has 17 amino acids. CDR1 is MDHEN and CDR2 is SYDVKM in the germline V gene.